This T cell receptor (beta chain) was observed in a study of blood T cell repertoires in COVID-19. Study information: Acute and convalescent COVID-19 specimens originated in the United States, Italy and Spain. Nucleic acid was either cDNA or gDNA, and it came from T cells, B-cell-depleted T cells, or PBMCs.

Patients at the Seattle site were enrolled during active infection and followed longitudinally. V lost 4 bases, J lost 8 bases, and 7 bases stayed unmatched. Germline loops: CDR1 PRHDT, CDR2 FYEKMQ (reference sequence). The CDR3 covers 13 residues. Under the authors' procedure: Amplification with reference gene primers provided the estimates of nucleated cell counts. Sequenced by immunoSEQ multiplex PCR; TCRdb stores in-frame clones only, minus some. That table furnishes V, J and clone size, whereas the DNA furnished D and trimming. The repertoire includes about 410,000 clones, 75% to 90% of them detected once, and roughly 1.6% sits in the top ten.

Sequencing was done on a sample of peripheral blood. The clonotype originates from a woman aged 40-49 years with COVID-19, enrolled during active disease. This sequence joins TRBV13 and TRBJ1-2, with 7 bases identical to TRBD1. The CDR3 DNA reads as TGTGCCAGCAGCTCGAGACAGGGTGGCGGCTACACCTTC. It is translated as CASSSRQGGGYTF. Full variable domain (missing parts from reference TRBV13 and TRBJ1-2): AAGVIQSPRHLIKEKRETATLKCYPIPRHDTVYWYQQGPGQDPQFLISFYEKMQSDKGSIPDRFSAQQFSDYHSELNMSSLELGDSALYFCASSSRQGGGYTFGSGTRLTVV.